Listed below are T cell receptor beta chains from one sample, sequenced in a study of blood T cell repertoires in COVID-19. Using immunoSEQ multiplex PCR, the repertoire was profiled, and TCRdb retains in-frame clones only, with some absent. The table records tens of thousands of clones, more than 70% of them present only once. Sequencing was performed on peripheral blood. These receptor sequences come from a human donor in a cohort sampled during active COVID-19. The CDR3 runs from the conserved cysteine through the conserved F or W. The D gene is left open where the match is weak. The listing skips clone size in some rows; elsewhere it reads once, few, many or a size class.

>NA|NA|TRBJ2-1|TRBV7-2
CASSLLTAINEQFF
>TRBD1|once|TRBJ1-2|TRBV24-1
CATSDLLGRGRKPRINYGYTF
>TRBD2|NA|TRBJ2-3|TRBV19
CASRVEAGGLDTQYF
>NA|NA|TRBJ1-6|TRBV5-6
CASSSRLTYNSPLHF
>NA|NA|TRBJ1-3|TRBV28
CASSSSTGSRSGNTIYF
>TRBD2|NA|TRBJ2-1|TRBV27
CASSFFGAGAYNEQFF
>NA|NA|TRBJ2-5|TRBV7-9
CASSSQGRETQYF
>TRBD1|once|TRBJ1-2|TRBV6-5
CASSYSGQAIYGYTF
>TRBD1|NA|TRBJ1-1|TRBV5-6
CASSDPRDRERTEAFF
>TRBD1|NA|TRBJ1-5|TRBV6-5
CASSYSSPRGPQPQHF
>TRBD2|once|TRBJ2-2|TRBV5-1
CASSFYSGANTGELFF
>NA|NA|TRBJ1-4|TRBV5-1
CASSPGSGRFNEKLFF
>TRBD1|NA|TRBJ2-4|TRBV5-4
CASSSPGGISKNIQYF
>NA|NA|TRBJ1-6|TRBV27
CASKSGGNSPLHF
>NA|NA|TRBJ1-5|TRBV5-6
CASSLGQETNQPQHF
>NA|NA|TRBJ2-5|TRBV29-1
CSVADRRAETQYF
>NA|NA|TRBJ2-7|TRBV7-2
CASSLEFPSYEQYF
>TRBD1|NA|TRBJ2-5|TRBV5-1
CASSLGAGGSEETQYF
>TRBD1|NA|TRBJ2-7|TRBV24-1
CATSDYNRDRTSYEQYF
>NA|once|TRBJ2-5|TRBV20-1
CSAIGGETQYF
>NA|NA|TRBJ2-2|TRBV19
CASNSQGTGELFF
>TRBD1|NA|TRBJ1-1|TRBV10-3
CAISERTGGTEAFF
>TRBD2|NA|TRBJ2-3|TRBV9
CASSMGLAGSTDTQYF
>NA|NA|TRBJ2-6|TRBV6-1
CASSDRTLSGANVLTF
>TRBD2|NA|TRBJ2-6|TRBV19
CASSRRGGSGANVLTF
>NA|NA|TRBJ2-2|TRBV11-1
CASSPYTGELFF
>NA|NA|TRBJ2-7|TRBV15
CATRGDFQVGGLEQYF
>TRBD1|NA|TRBJ1-2|TRBV10-3
CAISELRQGQGGGYTF
>NA|NA|TRBJ1-4|TRBV5-1
CASSLGATNEKLFF
>TRBD1|NA|TRBJ1-6|TRBV5-1
CASSLGQGAISYNSPLHF
>TRBD1|NA|TRBJ2-2|TRBV7-9
CASSYPGQLNTGELFF
>TRBD2|NA|TRBJ2-2|TRBV19
CASSNPGGVGELFF
>NA|NA|TRBJ2-1|TRBV6-4
CASSSGLSSYNEQFF
>NA|NA|TRBJ1-2|TRBV9
CASRDTVRGYTF
>TRBD1|NA|TRBJ1-1|TRBV2
CASTGQGNTEAFF
>NA|NA|TRBJ2-3|TRBV18
CASSPPEAQRDTQYF
>TRBD1|NA|TRBJ2-7|TRBV27
CASREQGATYEQYF
>NA|NA|TRBJ1-1|TRBV5-1
CASSLGTANTEAFF
>TRBD1|NA|TRBJ2-2|TRBV5-1
CASSLDRAVTGELFF
>TRBD1|NA|TRBJ1-2|TRBV4-1
CASSQRQGGSYTF
>NA|NA|TRBJ2-7|TRBV5-4
CASSFQGGSYEQYF
>TRBD1|NA|TRBJ1-1|TRBV2
CATQITGGSGTEAFF